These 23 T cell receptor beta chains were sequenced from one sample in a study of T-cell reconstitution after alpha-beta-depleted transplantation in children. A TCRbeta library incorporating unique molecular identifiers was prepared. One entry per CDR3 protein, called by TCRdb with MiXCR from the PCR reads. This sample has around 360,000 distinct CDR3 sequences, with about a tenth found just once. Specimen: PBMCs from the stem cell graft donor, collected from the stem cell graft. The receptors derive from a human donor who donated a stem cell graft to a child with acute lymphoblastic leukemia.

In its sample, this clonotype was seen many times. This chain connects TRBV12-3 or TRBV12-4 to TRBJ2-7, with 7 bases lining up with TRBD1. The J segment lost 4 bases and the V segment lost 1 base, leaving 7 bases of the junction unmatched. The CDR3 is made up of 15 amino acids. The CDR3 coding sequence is TGTGCCAGCAGTTTAGGGTGGGACAGCCCATACGAGCAGTACTTC. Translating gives CASSLGWDSPYEQYF.

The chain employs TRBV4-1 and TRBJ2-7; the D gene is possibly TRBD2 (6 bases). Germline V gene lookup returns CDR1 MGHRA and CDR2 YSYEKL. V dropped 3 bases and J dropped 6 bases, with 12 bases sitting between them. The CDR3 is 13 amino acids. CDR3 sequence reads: CASSQSRGTEQYF. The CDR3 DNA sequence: TGCGCCAGCAGCCAGTCCCGGGGGACCGAGCAGTACTTC.

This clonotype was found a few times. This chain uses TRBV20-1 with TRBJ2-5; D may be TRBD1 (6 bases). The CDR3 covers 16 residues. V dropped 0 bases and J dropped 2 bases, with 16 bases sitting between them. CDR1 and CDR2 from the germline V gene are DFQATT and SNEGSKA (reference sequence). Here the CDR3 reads CSARDRDKEGQETQYF. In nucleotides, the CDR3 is TGCAGTGCTAGAGATCGGGACAAGGAAGGTCAAGAGACCCAGTACTTC.

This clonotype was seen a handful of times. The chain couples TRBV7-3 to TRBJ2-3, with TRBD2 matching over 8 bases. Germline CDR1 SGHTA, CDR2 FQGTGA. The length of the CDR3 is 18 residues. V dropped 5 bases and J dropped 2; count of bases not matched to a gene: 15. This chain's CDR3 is CASSRPSLREEYTDTQYF. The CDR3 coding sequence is TGTGCCAGCAGCCGACCCTCCCTGCGGGAGGAATACACAGATACGCAGTATTTT.

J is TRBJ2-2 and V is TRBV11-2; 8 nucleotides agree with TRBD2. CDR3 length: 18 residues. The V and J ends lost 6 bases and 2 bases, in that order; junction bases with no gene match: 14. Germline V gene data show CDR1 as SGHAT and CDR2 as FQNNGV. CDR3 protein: CASRPNTGGRLNTGELFF. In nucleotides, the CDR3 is TGTGCCAGCAGACCCAACACTGGCGGGAGGTTAAACACCGGGGAGCTGTTTTTT.

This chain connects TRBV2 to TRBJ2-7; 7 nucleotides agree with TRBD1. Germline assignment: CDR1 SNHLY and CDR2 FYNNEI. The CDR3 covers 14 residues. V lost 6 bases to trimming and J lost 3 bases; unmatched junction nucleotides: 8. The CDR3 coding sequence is TGTGCCAGCAGAACCGGGACAGAAGACTACGAGCAGTACTTC. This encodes CASRTGTEDYEQYF. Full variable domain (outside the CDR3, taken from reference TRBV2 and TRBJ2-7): EPEVTQTPSHQVTQMGQEVILRCVPISNHLYFYWYRQILGQKVEFLVSFYNNEISEKSEIFDDQFSVERPDGSNFTLKIRSTKLEDSAMYFCASRTGTEDYEQYFGPGTRLTVT.

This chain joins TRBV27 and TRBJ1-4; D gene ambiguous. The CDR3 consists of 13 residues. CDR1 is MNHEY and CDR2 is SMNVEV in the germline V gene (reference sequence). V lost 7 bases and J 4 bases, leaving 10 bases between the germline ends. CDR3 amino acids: CASNSGSNEKLFF. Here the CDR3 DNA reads TGTGCCAGCAACTCCGGAAGTAATGAAAAACTGTTTTTT.

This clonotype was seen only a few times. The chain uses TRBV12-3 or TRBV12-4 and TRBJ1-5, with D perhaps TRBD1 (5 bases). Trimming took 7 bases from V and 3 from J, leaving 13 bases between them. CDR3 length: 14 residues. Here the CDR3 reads CASTGTSINQPQHF. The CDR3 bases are TGTGCCAGCACCGGGACCAGCATCAATCAGCCCCAGCATTTT.

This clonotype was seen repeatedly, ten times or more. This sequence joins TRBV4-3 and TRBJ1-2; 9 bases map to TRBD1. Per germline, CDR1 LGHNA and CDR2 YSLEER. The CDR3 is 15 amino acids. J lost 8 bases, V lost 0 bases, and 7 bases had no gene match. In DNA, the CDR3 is TGCGCCAGCAGCCAAGATTGGGGACAGGGCGACGGCTACACCTTC. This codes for CASSQDWGQGDGYTF.

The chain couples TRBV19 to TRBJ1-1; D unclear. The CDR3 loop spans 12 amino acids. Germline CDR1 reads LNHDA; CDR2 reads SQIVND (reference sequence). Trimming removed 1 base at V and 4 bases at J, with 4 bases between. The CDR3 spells CASSIGFTEAFF. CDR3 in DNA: TGTGCCAGTAGTATAGGGTTCACTGAAGCTTTCTTT.

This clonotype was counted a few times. The CDR3, as DNA: TGCGCCAGCAGCCAAGTCATACAGGGGGGGAACGAGCAGTACTTC. Its translation is CASSQVIQGGNEQYF. This chain joins TRBV4-1 and TRBJ2-7; the D gene is possibly TRBD1 (8 bases). CDR1 is MGHRA and CDR2 is YSYEKL in the germline V gene. The V and J ends lost 1 base and 5 bases respectively, with 15 bases between them. The CDR3 has 15 residues.

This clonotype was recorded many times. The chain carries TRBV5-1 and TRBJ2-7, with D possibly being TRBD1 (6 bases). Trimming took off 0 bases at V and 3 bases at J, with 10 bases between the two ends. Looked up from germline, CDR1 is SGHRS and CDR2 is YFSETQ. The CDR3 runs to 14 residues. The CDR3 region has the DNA TGCGCCAGCAGCTTGGGGAAGGGGGTCTACGAGCAGTACTTC. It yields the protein CASSLGKGVYEQYF.

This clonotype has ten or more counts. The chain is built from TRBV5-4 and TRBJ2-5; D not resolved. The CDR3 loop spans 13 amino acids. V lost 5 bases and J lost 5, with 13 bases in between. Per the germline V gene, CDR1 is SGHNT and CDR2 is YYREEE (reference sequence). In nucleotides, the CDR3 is TGTGCCAGCAGGAAGTGGGGTGCGGAGACCCAGTACTTC. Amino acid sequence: CASRKWGAETQYF.

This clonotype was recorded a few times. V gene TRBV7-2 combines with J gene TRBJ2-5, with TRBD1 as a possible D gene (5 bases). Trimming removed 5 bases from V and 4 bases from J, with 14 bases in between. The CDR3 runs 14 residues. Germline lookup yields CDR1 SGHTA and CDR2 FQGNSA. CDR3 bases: TGTGCCAGCAGCCCCCGACAGACTCGAGAGACCCAGTACTTC. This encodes CASSPRQTRETQYF. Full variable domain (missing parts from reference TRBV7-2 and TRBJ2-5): GAGVSQSPSNKVTEKGKDVELRCDPISGHTALYWYRQSLGQGLEFLIYFQGNSAPDKSGLPSDRFSAERTGGSVSTLTIQRTQQEDSAVYLCASSPRQTRETQYFGPGTRLLVL.

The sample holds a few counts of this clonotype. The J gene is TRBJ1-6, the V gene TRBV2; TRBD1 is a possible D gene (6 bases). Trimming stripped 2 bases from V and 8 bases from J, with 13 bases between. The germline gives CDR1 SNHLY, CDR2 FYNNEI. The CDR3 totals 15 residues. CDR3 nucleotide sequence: TGTGCCAGCAGTGAAAGTACAGGGAAGGATTCACCCCTCCACTTT. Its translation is CASSESTGKDSPLHF.

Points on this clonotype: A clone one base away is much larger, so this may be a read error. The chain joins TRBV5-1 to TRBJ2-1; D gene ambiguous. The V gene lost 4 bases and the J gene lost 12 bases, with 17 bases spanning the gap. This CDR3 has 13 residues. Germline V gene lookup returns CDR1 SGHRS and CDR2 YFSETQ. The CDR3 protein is CASSEKHGLGQFF. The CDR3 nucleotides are TGCGCCAGCAGCGAAAAACACGGCTTAGGGCAGTTCTTC.

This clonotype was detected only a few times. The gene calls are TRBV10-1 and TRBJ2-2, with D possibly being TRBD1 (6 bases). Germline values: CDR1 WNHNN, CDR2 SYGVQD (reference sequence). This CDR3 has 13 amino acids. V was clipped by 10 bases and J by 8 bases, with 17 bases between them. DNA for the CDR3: TGCGCCACCAACAGGGTGATATCGGGGGAGCTGTTTTTT. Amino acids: CATNRVISGELFF.

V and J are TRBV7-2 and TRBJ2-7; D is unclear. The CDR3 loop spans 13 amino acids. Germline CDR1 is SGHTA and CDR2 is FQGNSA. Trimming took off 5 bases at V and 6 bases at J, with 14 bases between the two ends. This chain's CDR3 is CASSLPIGAEQYF. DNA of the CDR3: TGTGCCAGCAGCCTCCCAATAGGTGCCGAGCAGTACTTC.

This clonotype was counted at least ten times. CDR3 sequence reads: CASTLVPSTDTQYF. In nucleotides, the CDR3 is TGTGCCAGCACCCTGGTACCTAGCACAGATACGCAGTATTTT. The chain uses TRBV12-3 or TRBV12-4 and TRBJ2-3; D not certain. The CDR3 length is 14 residues. Trimming removed 7 bases from V and 0 bases from J, with 11 bases in between.

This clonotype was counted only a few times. Here the CDR3 reads CASSHGSSNQPQHF. The CDR3 nucleotides are TGTGCCAGCAGCCACGGAAGTAGCAATCAGCCCCAGCATTTT. The V gene is TRBV3-1, the J gene TRBJ1-5; D is ambiguous. The CDR3 length is 14 residues. The germline V gene has CDR1 LGHDT and CDR2 YNNKEL (reference sequence). Trimming removed 3 bases from V and 0 bases from J, with 6 bases in between.

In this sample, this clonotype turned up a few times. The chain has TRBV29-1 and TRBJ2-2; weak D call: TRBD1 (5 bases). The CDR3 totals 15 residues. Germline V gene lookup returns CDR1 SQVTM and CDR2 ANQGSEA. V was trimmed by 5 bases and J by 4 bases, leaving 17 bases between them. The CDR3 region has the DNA TGCAGCGTTCAGATAGGGGCAGTGGGCACCGGGGAGCTGTTTTTT. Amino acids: CSVQIGAVGTGELFF.

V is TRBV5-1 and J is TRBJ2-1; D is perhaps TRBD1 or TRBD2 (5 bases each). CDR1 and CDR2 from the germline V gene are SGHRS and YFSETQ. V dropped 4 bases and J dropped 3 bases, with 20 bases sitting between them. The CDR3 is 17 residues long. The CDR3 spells CASSNPTGTEYYNEQFF. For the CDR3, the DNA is TGCGCCAGCAGCAATCCGACCGGGACCGAATACTACAATGAGCAGTTCTTC.

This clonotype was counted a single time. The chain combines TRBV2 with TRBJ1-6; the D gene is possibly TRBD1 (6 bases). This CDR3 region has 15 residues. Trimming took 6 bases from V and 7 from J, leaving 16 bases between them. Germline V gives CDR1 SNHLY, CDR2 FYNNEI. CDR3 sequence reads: CASRGVPGANSPLHF. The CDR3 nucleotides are TGTGCCAGCAGAGGAGTGCCGGGGGCCAATTCACCCCTCCACTTT.